This entry describes one TCR beta chain. Per the authors' pipeline: Estimated nucleated cell counts came from reference gene primer amplification. Using immunoSEQ multiplex PCR, the repertoire was profiled, and TCRdb retains in-frame clones only, with some absent. That table gives V, J and clone size, and the DNA gave D and trimming. The sample has 120,000 or so clones; approximately 74% are singletons. The sample comes from a study of blood T cell repertoires in COVID-19. Germline V gene lookup returns CDR1 GTSNPN and CDR2 SVGIG (reference sequence). This CDR3 contains 14 residues. V lost 0 bases to trimming and J lost 8 bases; unmatched junction nucleotides: 6.

This chain joins TRBV30 and TRBJ1-4, with 7 bases identical to TRBD1. The sequence came from a man in his sixties with acute or convalescent COVID-19. Sequenced: peripheral blood. The CDR3 DNA sequence: TGTGCCTGGAGTGTGCAGGGGGTTCGGGAAAAACTGTTTTTT. Amino acid sequence: CAWSVQGVREKLFF.